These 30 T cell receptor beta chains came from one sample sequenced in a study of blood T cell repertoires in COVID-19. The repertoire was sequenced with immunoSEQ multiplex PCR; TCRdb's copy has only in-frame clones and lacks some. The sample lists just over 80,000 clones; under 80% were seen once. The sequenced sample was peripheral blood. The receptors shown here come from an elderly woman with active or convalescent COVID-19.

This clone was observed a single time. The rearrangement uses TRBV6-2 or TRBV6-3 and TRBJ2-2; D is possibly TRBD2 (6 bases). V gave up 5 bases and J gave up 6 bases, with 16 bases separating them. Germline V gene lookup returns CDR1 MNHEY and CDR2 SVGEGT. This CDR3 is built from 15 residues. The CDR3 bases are TGTGCCAGCAGTCGGGGGAGTTATTTTGCCGGGGAGCTGTTTTTT. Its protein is CASSRGSYFAGELFF.

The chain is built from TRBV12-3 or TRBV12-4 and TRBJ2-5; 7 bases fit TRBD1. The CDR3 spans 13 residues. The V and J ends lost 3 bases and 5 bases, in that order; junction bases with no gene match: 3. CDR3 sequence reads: CASSLTGTETQYF. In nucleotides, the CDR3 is TGTGCCAGCAGTTTGACAGGGACGGAGACCCAGTACTTC.

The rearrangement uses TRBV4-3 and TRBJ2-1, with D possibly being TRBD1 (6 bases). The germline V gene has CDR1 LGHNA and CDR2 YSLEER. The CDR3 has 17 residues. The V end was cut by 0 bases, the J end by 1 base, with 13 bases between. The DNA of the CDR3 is TGCGCCAGCAGCCAAGATCCGGCAGGGGTATCCTACAATGAGCAGTTCTTC. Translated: CASSQDPAGVSYNEQFF.

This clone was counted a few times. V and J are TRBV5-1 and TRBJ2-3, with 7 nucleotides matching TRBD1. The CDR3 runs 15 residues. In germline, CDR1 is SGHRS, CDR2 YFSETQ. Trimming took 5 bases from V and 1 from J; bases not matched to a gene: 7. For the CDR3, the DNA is TGCGCCAGCAGTCTACAGGGGCTCGGCACAGATACGCAGTATTTT. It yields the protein CASSLQGLGTDTQYF.

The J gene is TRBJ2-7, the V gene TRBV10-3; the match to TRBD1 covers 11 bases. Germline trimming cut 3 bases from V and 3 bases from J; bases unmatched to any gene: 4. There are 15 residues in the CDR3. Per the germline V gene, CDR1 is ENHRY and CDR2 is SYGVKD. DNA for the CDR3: TGTGCCATCAGTGACTCCGGGACAGGGGGCTACGAGCAGTACTTC. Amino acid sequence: CAISDSGTGGYEQYF.

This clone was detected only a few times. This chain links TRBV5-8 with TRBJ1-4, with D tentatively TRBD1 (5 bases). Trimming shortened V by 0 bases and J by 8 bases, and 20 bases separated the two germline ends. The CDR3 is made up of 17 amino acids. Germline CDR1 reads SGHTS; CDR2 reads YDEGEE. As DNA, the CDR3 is TGTGCCAGCAGCTTGGAGGTTACAGGCCTGGCGGGGGAAAAACTGTTTTTT. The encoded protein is CASSLEVTGLAGEKLFF.

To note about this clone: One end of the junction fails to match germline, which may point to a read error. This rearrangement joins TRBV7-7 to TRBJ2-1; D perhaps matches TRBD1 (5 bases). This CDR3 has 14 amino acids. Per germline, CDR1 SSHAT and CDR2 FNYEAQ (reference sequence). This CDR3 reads CASSPGPLGNEQFF. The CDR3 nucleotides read TGTGCTAGCAGCCCAGGGCCCCTCGGTAATGAGCAGTTCTTC.

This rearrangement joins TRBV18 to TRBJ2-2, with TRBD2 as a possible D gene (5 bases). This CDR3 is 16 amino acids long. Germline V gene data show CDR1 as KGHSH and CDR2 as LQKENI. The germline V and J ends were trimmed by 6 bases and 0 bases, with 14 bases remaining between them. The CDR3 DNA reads TGTGCCAGCTCCCTGACGGAGGTTGCGAACACCGGGGAGCTGTTTTTT. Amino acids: CASSLTEVANTGELFF.

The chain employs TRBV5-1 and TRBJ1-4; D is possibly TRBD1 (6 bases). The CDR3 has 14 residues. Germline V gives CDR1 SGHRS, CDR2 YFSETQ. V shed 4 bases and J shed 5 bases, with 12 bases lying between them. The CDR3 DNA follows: TGCGCCAGCAGCCAGACCACAGGGAATGAAAAACTGTTTTTT. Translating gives CASSQTTGNEKLFF.

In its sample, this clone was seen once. The CDR3 coding sequence is TGTGCCAGCAGCTTAGGGCTAGCAAACTACAATGAGCAGTTCTTC. Translating gives CASSLGLANYNEQFF. The gene calls are TRBV5-6 and TRBJ2-1; possible D gene TRBD2, 5 bases. Germline CDR1 reads SGHDT; CDR2 reads YYEEEE. The CDR3 consists of 15 residues. The V and J ends lost 2 bases and 3 bases respectively, with 12 bases between them.

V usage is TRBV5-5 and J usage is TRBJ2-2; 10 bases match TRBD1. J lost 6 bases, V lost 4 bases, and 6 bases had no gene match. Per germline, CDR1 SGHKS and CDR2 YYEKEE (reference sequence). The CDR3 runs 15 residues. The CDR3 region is CASSRRTGGAGELFF. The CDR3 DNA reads TGTGCCAGCAGCAGGCGGACAGGGGGTGCCGGGGAGCTGTTTTTT.

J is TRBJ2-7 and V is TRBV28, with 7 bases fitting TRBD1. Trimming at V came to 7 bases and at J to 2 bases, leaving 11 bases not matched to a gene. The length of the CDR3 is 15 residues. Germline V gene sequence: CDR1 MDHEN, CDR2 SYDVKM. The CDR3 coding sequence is TGTGCCAGCATCTCTATCCGGGACAGTACCTACGAGCAGTACTTC. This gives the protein CASISIRDSTYEQYF.

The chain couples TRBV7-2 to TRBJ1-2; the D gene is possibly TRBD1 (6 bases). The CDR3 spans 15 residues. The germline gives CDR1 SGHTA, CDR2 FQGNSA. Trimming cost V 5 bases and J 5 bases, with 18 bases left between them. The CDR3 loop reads CASSPKTGSAYGYTF. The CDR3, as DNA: TGTGCCAGCAGCCCAAAGACAGGCTCCGCATATGGCTACACCTTC.

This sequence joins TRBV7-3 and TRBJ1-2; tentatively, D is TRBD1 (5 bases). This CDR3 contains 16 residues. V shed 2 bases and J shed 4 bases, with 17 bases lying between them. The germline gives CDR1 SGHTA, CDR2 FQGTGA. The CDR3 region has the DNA TGTGCCAGCAGCTTAGACTTTTCGCAGGGAAGCTATGGCTACACCTTC. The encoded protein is CASSLDFSQGSYGYTF.

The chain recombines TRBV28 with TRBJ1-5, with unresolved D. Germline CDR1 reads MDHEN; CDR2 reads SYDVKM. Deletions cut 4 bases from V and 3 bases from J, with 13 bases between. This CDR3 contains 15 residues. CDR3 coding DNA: TGTGCCAGCAGTTCGGGATCGTCTTTCAATCAGCCCCAGCATTTT. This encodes CASSSGSSFNQPQHF.

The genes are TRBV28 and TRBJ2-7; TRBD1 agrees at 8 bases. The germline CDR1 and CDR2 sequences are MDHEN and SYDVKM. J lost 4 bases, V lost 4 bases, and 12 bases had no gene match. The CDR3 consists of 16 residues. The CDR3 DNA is TGTGCCAGCAGTTCCTGGGACAGGACTCTAATTTACGAGCAGTACTTC. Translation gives CASSSWDRTLIYEQYF.

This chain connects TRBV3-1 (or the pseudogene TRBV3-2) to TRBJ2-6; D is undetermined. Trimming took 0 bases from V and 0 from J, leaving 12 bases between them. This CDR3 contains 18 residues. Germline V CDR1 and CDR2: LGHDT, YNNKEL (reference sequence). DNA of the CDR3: TGTGCCAGCAGCCAAGATGTACACATTCCCTCTGGGGCCAACGTCCTGACTTTC. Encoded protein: CASSQDVHIPSGANVLTF.

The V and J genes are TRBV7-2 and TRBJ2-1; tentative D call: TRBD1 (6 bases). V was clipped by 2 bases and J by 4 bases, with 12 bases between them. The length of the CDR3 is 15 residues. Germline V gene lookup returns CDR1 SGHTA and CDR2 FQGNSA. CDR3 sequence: CASSLSPTGYNEQFF. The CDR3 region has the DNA TGTGCCAGCAGCTTATCTCCGACAGGATACAATGAGCAGTTCTTC.

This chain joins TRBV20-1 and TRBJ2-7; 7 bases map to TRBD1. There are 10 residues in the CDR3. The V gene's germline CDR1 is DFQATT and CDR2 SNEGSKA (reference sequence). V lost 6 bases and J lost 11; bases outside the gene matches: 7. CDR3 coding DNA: TGCAGTGCCACGACAGGGTTTGAGTACTTC. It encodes CSATTGFEYF.

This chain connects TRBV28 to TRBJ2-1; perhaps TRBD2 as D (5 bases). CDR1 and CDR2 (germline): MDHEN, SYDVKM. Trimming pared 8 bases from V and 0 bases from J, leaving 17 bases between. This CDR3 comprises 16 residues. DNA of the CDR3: TGTGCCAGCGCTGGGAGCGGCCAGAGCTCCTACAATGAGCAGTTCTTC. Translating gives CASAGSGQSSYNEQFF. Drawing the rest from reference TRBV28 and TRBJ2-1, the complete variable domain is DVKVTQSSRYLVKRTGEKVFLECVQDMDHENMFWYRQDPGLGLRLIYFSYDVKMKEKGDIPEGYSVSREKKERFSLILESASTNQTSMYLCASAGSGQSSYNEQFFGPGTRLTVL.

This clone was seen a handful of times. The CDR3 reads CASSRLRDTEAFF. The CDR3 region has the DNA TGTGCCAGCAGCAGATTGAGGGACACTGAAGCTTTCTTT. The chain links TRBV21-1 to TRBJ1-1. TRBV21-1 is a recognized pseudogene. This CDR3 is 13 amino acids long.

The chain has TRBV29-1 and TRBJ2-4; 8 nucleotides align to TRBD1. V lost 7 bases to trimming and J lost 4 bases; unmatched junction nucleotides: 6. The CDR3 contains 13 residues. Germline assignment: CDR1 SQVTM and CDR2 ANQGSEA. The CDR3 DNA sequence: TGCAGCGGGCTGGACAGGGAAAAAAACATTCAGTACTTC. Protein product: CSGLDREKNIQYF.

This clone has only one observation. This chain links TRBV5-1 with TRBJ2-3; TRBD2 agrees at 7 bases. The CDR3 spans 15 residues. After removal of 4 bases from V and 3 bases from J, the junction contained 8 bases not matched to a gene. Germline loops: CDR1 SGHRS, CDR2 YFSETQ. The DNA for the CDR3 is TGCGCCAGCAGCCCAGGACTTAGCGGGACAGATACGCAGTATTTT. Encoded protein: CASSPGLSGTDTQYF.

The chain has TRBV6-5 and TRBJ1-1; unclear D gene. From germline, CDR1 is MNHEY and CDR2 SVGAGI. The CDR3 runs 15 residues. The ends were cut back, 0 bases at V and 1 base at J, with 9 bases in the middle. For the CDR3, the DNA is TGTGCCAGCAGTTACTCGAGGAATCGGAACACTGAAGCTTTCTTT. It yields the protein CASSYSRNRNTEAFF.

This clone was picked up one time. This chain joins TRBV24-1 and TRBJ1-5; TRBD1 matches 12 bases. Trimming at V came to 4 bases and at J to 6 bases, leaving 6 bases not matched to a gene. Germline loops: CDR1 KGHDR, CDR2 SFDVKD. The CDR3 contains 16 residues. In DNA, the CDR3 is TGTGCCACCAGTGAAGCCGGGACAGGGGGCGTTCAGCCCCAGCATTTT. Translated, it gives CATSEAGTGGVQPQHF.

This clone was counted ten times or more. The DNA of the CDR3 is TGTGCCAGCAGCTTAGAGACAGGGGGCGGGTCACCCCTCCACTTT. It encodes CASSLETGGGSPLHF. The chain links TRBV7-9 to TRBJ1-6, with 10 bases matching TRBD1. Looked up from germline, CDR1 is SEHNR and CDR2 is FQNEAQ (reference sequence). Trimming took 1 base from V and 10 from J; bases not matched to a gene: 4. This CDR3 comprises 15 residues. The whole variable domain, remainder taken from reference TRBV7-9 and TRBJ1-6, is DTGVSQNPRHKITKRGQNVTFRCDPISEHNRLYWYRQTLGQGPEFLTYFQNEAQLEKSRLLSDRFSAERPKGSFSTLEIQRTEQGDSAMYLCASSLETGGGSPLHFGNGTRLTVT.

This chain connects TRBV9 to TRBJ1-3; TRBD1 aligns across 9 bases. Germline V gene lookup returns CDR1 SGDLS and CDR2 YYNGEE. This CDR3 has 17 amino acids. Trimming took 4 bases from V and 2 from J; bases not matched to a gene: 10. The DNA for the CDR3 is TGTGCCAGCAGCCCCCGGGACAGGGTCGTGGCTGGAAACACCATATATTTT. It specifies CASSPRDRVVAGNTIYF.

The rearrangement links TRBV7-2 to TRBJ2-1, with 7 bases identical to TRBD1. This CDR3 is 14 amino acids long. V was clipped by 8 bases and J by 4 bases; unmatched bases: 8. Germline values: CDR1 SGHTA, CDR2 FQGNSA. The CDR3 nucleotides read TGTGCCAGCTCCCTCGGGACAGAATACAATGAGCAGTTCTTC. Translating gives CASSLGTEYNEQFF.

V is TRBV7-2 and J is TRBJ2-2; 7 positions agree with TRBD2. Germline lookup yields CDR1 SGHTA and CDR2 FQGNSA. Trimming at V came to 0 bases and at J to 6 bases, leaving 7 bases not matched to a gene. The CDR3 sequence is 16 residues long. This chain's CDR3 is CASSLAGGSQAGELFF. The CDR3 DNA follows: TGTGCCAGCAGCTTAGCGGGGGGGAGCCAGGCCGGGGAGCTGTTTTTT.

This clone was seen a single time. CDR3 sequence reads: CASSLDRAGNTIYF. CDR3 DNA sequence: TGTGCCAGCAGCCTTGACAGGGCTGGAAACACCATATATTTT. This chain links TRBV3-1 (or the pseudogene TRBV3-2) with TRBJ1-3; TRBD1 aligns across 7 bases. This CDR3 has 14 residues. V lost 4 bases to trimming and J lost 2 bases; unmatched junction nucleotides: 2. CDR1 is LGHDT and CDR2 is YNNKEL in the germline V gene (reference sequence).